Sequencing of this T cell receptor (beta chain) was carried out in a study of control samples from healthy donors and cancer patients. Here immunoSEQ multiplex PCR was the method, and the copy in TCRdb shows in-frame clones only, minus some. This table has tens of thousands of clones, around 92% appearing once. Sequenced sample: blood. This sequence was found in a man aged 45 to 65 in good health.

The CDR3 region has the DNA TGTGCCAGCTCACCAGTAGGGACAGGGGAAAAACTGTTTTTT. Translated, it gives CASSPVGTGEKLFF. The chain carries TRBV18 and TRBJ1-4; TRBD1 matches at 9 bases. CDR1 KGHSH and CDR2 LQKENI come from the germline V gene. Trimming cost V 2 bases and J 8 bases; bases outside gene matches: 3. There are 14 residues in the CDR3. Together with reference TRBV18 and TRBJ1-4, the CDR3 gives the full variable domain: NAGVMQNPRHLVRRRGQEARLRCSPMKGHSHVYWYRQLPEEGLKFMVYLQKENIIDESGMPKERFSAEFPKEGPSILRIQQVVRGDSAAYFCASSPVGTGEKLFFGSGTQLSVL.